This passage covers 27 T cell receptor beta chains from one sample sequenced in a study of Ad26.COV2.S vaccination and SARS-CoV-2 variants (dated by TCRdb to about 2021). Library creation used the immunoSEQ multiplex PCR assay. Entries here come from immuneACCESS through TCRdb and include only in-frame sequences with V and J called. Some clones fail to appear in such tables; in the studies checked, an unresolved V gene covers under half of the shortfall, and the cause of the remainder is unknown. Present in this sample are 200,000 to 300,000 clones, approximately 90% of which were seen just once. The leading ten clones occupy around 10% of the sample. In the paper's terms, the treatment or condition label means: about 20 received Ad26.COV2.S at low or high dose, single or two shots; about five received placebo; per-sample allocation not given. Repertoires of vaccine and placebo recipients were sequenced from samples collected on day 63 after the first injection.

This material consisted of peripheral blood, taken in a trial of Ad26.COV2.S vaccine versus placebo. These TCRs come from a person aged 18-60 years who received the Ad26.COV2.S COVID-19 vaccine or a placebo.

This chain joins TRBV28 and TRBJ1-2, with a possible D match to TRBD1 (5 bases). Germline CDR1 reads MDHEN; CDR2 reads SYDVKM. Trimming cost V 5 bases and J 4 bases, with 14 bases left between them. There are 14 residues in the CDR3. CDR3 region: CASSPSQGSYGYTF. CDR3 nucleotide sequence: TGTGCCAGCAGTCCATCCCAGGGAAGCTATGGCTACACCTTC.

This clone has only a few counts. This sequence joins TRBV10-2 and TRBJ1-1, with D possibly TRBD1 on 5 matching bases. This CDR3 spans 13 amino acids. Trimming removed 5 bases at V and 4 bases at J, with 11 bases between. Germline lookup yields CDR1 WSHSY and CDR2 SAAADI. The CDR3 is CASSPAGATEAFF. The CDR3 DNA reads TGCGCCAGCAGTCCGGCCGGGGCCACTGAAGCTTTCTTT.

As DNA, the CDR3 is TGTGCCAGCAGCTTGGGGGCCTCCTACGAGCAGTACTTC. Residues: CASSLGASYEQYF. The rearrangement links TRBV5-4 to TRBJ2-7; D remains unclear. Trimming took 0 bases from V and 0 from J, leaving 4 bases between them. Looked up from germline, CDR1 is SGHNT and CDR2 is YYREEE (reference sequence). CDR3 length equals 13 residues.

The V call is TRBV11-2, the J call TRBJ2-2; a weak D match, TRBD1 (5 bases). Trimming took 4 bases from V and 0 from J, leaving 18 bases between them. The CDR3 runs to 18 residues. The germline V gene has CDR1 SGHAT and CDR2 FQNNGV. The CDR3: CASSSPMAGRTNTGELFF. CDR3 nucleotide sequence: TGTGCCAGCAGCTCCCCCATGGCAGGGCGGACGAACACCGGGGAGCTGTTTTTT.

The chain combines TRBV7-9 with TRBJ1-5; 10 bases are shared with TRBD1. The CDR3 has 17 residues. Germline CDR1 reads SEHNR; CDR2 reads FQNEAQ (reference sequence). J lost 4 bases, V lost 3 bases, and 9 bases had no gene match. CDR3 residues: CASSFFTGTGANQPQHF. For the CDR3, the DNA is TGTGCCAGCAGCTTCTTCACCGGGACAGGGGCGAATCAGCCCCAGCATTTT.

The V call is TRBV21-1, the J call TRBJ1-6; the table's D call of TRBD1 was not tested on the DNA. TRBV21-1 represents a pseudogene. This CDR3 is 18 amino acids long. The chain's CDR3 is CASSKGRNRGQKDSPLHF. Here the CDR3 DNA reads TGTGCCAGCAGCAAAGGGAGAAACAGGGGGCAGAAGGATTCACCCCTCCACTTT.

This chain uses TRBV30 with TRBJ1-4; D is unclear. The CDR3 length is 12 residues. Germline assignment: CDR1 GTSNPN and CDR2 SVGIG (reference sequence). Deletions cut 6 bases from V and 8 bases from J, with 13 bases between. The CDR3 reads CACRREEEKLFF. The CDR3 region has the DNA TGTGCCTGCCGCCGGGAAGAAGAAAAACTGTTTTTT.

This chain connects TRBV11-1 to TRBJ2-1; D gene unclear. V lost 4 bases, J lost 9 bases, and 13 bases lay in between. The CDR3 has 13 residues. Germline-derived CDR1 and CDR2 are SGHAT and FQDESV (reference sequence). DNA for the CDR3: TGTGCCAGCAGCTGGTCACAAGAGAGTGAGCAGTTCTTC. It translates to CASSWSQESEQFF.

This chain links TRBV20-1 with TRBJ2-5; no clear D. The germline V gene has CDR1 DFQATT and CDR2 SNEGSKA (reference sequence). The CDR3 is made up of 11 amino acids. CDR3 in amino acids: CTQQIGETQYF. The CDR3 region has the DNA TGCACCCAGCAGATAGGGGAGACCCAGTACTTC.

The rearrangement joins TRBV2 to TRBJ2-5, with 10 bases identical to TRBD1. Germline CDR1 is SNHLY and CDR2 is FYNNEI. J lost 5 bases, V lost 3 bases, and 6 bases had no gene match. The CDR3 runs to 15 residues. The CDR3: CASSDGQGGRETQYF. Written as DNA, the CDR3 is TGTGCCAGCAGTGATGGACAGGGGGGGCGGGAGACCCAGTACTTC. The full variable domain, completed using reference TRBV2 and TRBJ2-5, is EPEVTQTPSHQVTQMGQEVILRCVPISNHLYFYWYRQILGQKVEFLVSFYNNEISEKSEIFDDQFSVERPDGSNFTLKIRSTKLEDSAMYFCASSDGQGGRETQYFGPGTRLLVL.

This chain connects TRBV5-1 to TRBJ2-4; 12 bases map to TRBD1. The CDR3 spans 14 residues. Trimming took 4 bases from V and 7 from J; bases not matched to a gene: 3. Germline assignment: CDR1 SGHRS and CDR2 YFSETQ. As DNA, the CDR3 is TGCGCCAGCAGCCCGGGACAGGGGGCTAACATTCAGTACTTC. Protein sequence: CASSPGQGANIQYF.

The sample holds one count of this clone. This chain uses TRBV5-4 with TRBJ2-2; 8 nucleotides line up with TRBD1. Germline CDR1 reads SGHNT; CDR2 reads YYREEE (reference sequence). V lost 2 bases and J lost 5; bases outside the gene matches: 5. The length of the CDR3 is 15 residues. The CDR3 spells CASSLAGGKTGELFF. CDR3 nucleotide sequence: TGTGCCAGCAGCTTAGCAGGGGGCAAAACCGGGGAGCTGTTTTTT.

The chain has TRBV18 and TRBJ1-2; a weak D match, TRBD1 (5 bases). Trimming stripped 3 bases from V and 2 bases from J, with 13 bases between. Germline-derived CDR1 and CDR2 are KGHSH and LQKENI. The CDR3 is made up of 15 amino acids. CDR3 in DNA: TGTGCCAGCTCACCCGGAGCTGACAGAAACTATGGCTACACCTTC. Amino acids: CASSPGADRNYGYTF. Supplemented by reference TRBV18 and TRBJ1-2, the full variable domain reads NAGVMQNPRHLVRRRGQEARLRCSPMKGHSHVYWYRQLPEEGLKFMVYLQKENIIDESGMPKERFSAEFPKEGPSILRIQQVVRGDSAAYFCASSPGADRNYGYTFGSGTRLTVV.

The V and J genes are TRBV19 and TRBJ2-5; D perhaps matches TRBD2 (5 bases). The CDR3 totals 16 residues. V was trimmed by 4 bases and J by 1 base, leaving 16 bases between them. The germline V gene encodes CDR1 LNHDA and CDR2 SQIVND (reference sequence). CDR3 protein: CASSTTRGGPQETQYF. Here the CDR3 DNA reads TGTGCCAGTAGTACCACGAGAGGAGGCCCCCAAGAGACCCAGTACTTC.

This chain uses TRBV24-1 with TRBJ2-3; tentative D call: TRBD2 (6 bases). Germline V gene lookup returns CDR1 KGHDR and CDR2 SFDVKD. V was clipped by 9 bases and J by 2 bases, with 11 bases between them. The CDR3 spans 13 residues. CDR3 residues: CATLGRNTDTQYF. The CDR3 DNA follows: TGTGCCACCTTGGGGAGGAACACAGATACGCAGTATTTT.

This chain connects TRBV18 to TRBJ2-5; 11 bases match TRBD2. CDR3 length equals 16 residues. Per germline, CDR1 KGHSH and CDR2 LQKENI. The V and J ends lost 2 bases and 3 bases, in that order; junction bases with no gene match: 5. The CDR3 reads CASSPFETSGKETQYF. The CDR3 DNA follows: TGTGCCAGCTCACCATTTGAGACTAGCGGGAAAGAGACCCAGTACTTC. Based on the CDR3 plus reference TRBV18 and TRBJ2-5, the full variable domain is NAGVMQNPRHLVRRRGQEARLRCSPMKGHSHVYWYRQLPEEGLKFMVYLQKENIIDESGMPKERFSAEFPKEGPSILRIQQVVRGDSAAYFCASSPFETSGKETQYFGPGTRLLVL.

The V and J genes are TRBV10-3 and TRBJ2-7; D is perhaps TRBD2 (5 bases). Trimming took 6 bases from V and 4 from J, leaving 7 bases between them. There are 11 residues in the CDR3. Germline CDR1 is ENHRY and CDR2 is SYGVKD. The CDR3 loop is CAIRGVYEQYF. The CDR3, as DNA: TGTGCCATCAGGGGAGTATACGAGCAGTACTTC.

Comment on this clone: The junction does not match germline at one end; this may be a read error. The chain uses TRBV24-1 and TRBJ2-6; D is unresolved. The CDR3 has 9 amino acids. Germline CDR1 is KGHDR and CDR2 is SFDVKD. CDR3 sequence: CATSDADLF. DNA for the CDR3: TGTGCCACCAGTGATGCGGACCTTTTC.

Here the CDR3 reads CASSLGMTGYSYEQYF. Written as DNA, the CDR3 is TGTGCCAGCAGCTTAGGAATGACAGGGTACTCCTACGAGCAGTACTTC. The chain combines TRBV11-3 with TRBJ2-7, with TRBD1 matching 7 bases. Germline V lookup: CDR1 SGHNT, CDR2 YENEEA. The CDR3 spans 16 residues. After removal of 1 base from V and 0 bases from J, the junction contained 6 bases not matched to a gene.

The chain employs TRBV28 and TRBJ2-2; 12 bases match TRBD2. Per the germline V gene, CDR1 is MDHEN and CDR2 is SYDVKM. The length of the CDR3 is 18 residues. V dropped 6 bases and J dropped 2; count of bases not matched to a gene: 10. CDR3 region: CASSPPGLAGINTGELFF. CDR3 bases: TGTGCCAGCAGCCCTCCGGGACTAGCGGGTATCAACACCGGGGAGCTGTTTTTT.

J is TRBJ2-7 and V is TRBV18; TRBD2 agrees at 8 bases. Trimming took 4 bases from V and 3 from J; bases not matched to a gene: 8. This CDR3 contains 15 residues. Germline assignment: CDR1 KGHSH and CDR2 LQKENI. In DNA form, the CDR3 reads TGTGCCAGCTCACTCGGGAGGGACAAATACTACGAGCAGTACTTC. This gives the protein CASSLGRDKYYEQYF.

This clone was detected once. V usage is TRBV6-5 and J usage is TRBJ2-1; D gene ambiguous. The germline gives CDR1 MNHEY, CDR2 SVGAGI. The ends were cut back, 2 bases at V and 6 bases at J, with 8 bases in the middle. The CDR3 covers 13 residues. The CDR3 sequence is CASSYGRSNEQFF. DNA for the CDR3: TGTGCCAGCAGTTACGGCCGATCCAATGAGCAGTTCTTC.

V and J are TRBV18 and TRBJ2-6; TRBD1 or TRBD2 may be the D gene (6 bases each). The germline V gene encodes CDR1 KGHSH and CDR2 LQKENI. V shed 4 bases and J shed 1 base, with 11 bases lying between them. The CDR3 extends over 16 amino acids. The DNA for the CDR3 is TGTGCCAGCTCACTGGGGGGCATGTCTGGGGCCAACGTCCTGACTTTC. Translating it yields CASSLGGMSGANVLTF.

The V gene is TRBV7-2, the J gene TRBJ1-1; maybe TRBD1 (6 bases). Germline V gene sequence: CDR1 SGHTA, CDR2 FQGNSA. The CDR3 is 16 residues long. V lost 0 bases and J 1 base, leaving 12 bases between the germline ends. CDR3 sequence (DNA): TGTGCCAGCAGCTTAGCACCGCTAGGGGGGAACACTGAAGCTTTCTTT. As protein: CASSLAPLGGNTEAFF.

This clone was picked up one time. The J gene is TRBJ2-7, the V gene TRBV20-1, with TRBD1 matching 9 bases. Germline lookup yields CDR1 DFQATT and CDR2 SNEGSKA (reference sequence). This CDR3 has 17 amino acids. V was pared by 3 bases and J by 2 bases, with 14 bases of the junction left unmatched. CDR3 sequence (DNA): TGCAGTGCTAGTCCCGAGTTCGGGAGGACAGGGGCCTACGAGCAGTACTTC. Protein sequence: CSASPEFGRTGAYEQYF.

The CDR3 loop reads CASISQVPTEAFF. CDR3 coding DNA: TGTGCCAGCATTTCACAGGTGCCCACTGAAGCTTTCTTT. This rearrangement joins TRBV6-5 to TRBJ1-1; the D gene is possibly TRBD1 (5 bases). Per the germline V gene, CDR1 is MNHEY and CDR2 is SVGAGI. Trimming took off 7 bases at V and 4 bases at J, with 13 bases between the two ends. The CDR3 runs 13 residues.

The genes are TRBV14 and TRBJ1-2; D is uncertain. V was pared by 6 bases and J by 1 base, with 9 bases between. Germline CDR1 SGHDN, CDR2 FVKESK. The CDR3 contains 13 residues. CDR3 loop: CASSQTGNYGYTF. The CDR3 DNA follows: TGTGCCAGCAGTCAGACGGGTAACTATGGCTACACCTTC. Based on the CDR3 plus reference TRBV14 and TRBJ1-2, the full variable domain is EAGVTQFPSHSVIEKGQTVTLRCDPISGHDNLYWYRRVMGKEIKFLLHFVKESKQDESGMPNNRFLAERTGGTYSTLKVQPAELEDSGVYFCASSQTGNYGYTFGSGTRLTVV.